Listed here is a single T cell receptor (beta chain). There are 16 residues in the CDR3. The entry originates in a study of blood T cell repertoires in COVID-19. The overall study: Samples of COVID-19 (acute and convalescent) were obtained from the United States, Italy and Spain. The analysed material was cDNA or gDNA that came from T cells, B-cell-depleted T cells, or PBMCs.

In the authors' methods: Nucleated cell number was recorded as an estimate derived from reference gene primer amplification. Data came from immunoSEQ multiplex PCR; TCRdb stores just in-frame clones and leaves some out. V and J calls and clone size are copied from that table; D and trimming were computed from the DNA. The sample includes over 40,000 clones, approximately 85% of them seen just once. The TCR sequence derives from a human donor in a cohort sampled during active COVID-19. Sequencing input: peripheral blood. This chain connects TRBV21-1 to TRBJ2-7; the listed D gene, TRBD1, was not tested against the DNA. TRBV21-1 is a pseudogene locus. CDR3 region: CASSKNRSGTGYEQYF. DNA for the CDR3: TGTGCCAGCAGCAAAAACAGATCCGGGACAGGCTACGAGCAGTACTTC.